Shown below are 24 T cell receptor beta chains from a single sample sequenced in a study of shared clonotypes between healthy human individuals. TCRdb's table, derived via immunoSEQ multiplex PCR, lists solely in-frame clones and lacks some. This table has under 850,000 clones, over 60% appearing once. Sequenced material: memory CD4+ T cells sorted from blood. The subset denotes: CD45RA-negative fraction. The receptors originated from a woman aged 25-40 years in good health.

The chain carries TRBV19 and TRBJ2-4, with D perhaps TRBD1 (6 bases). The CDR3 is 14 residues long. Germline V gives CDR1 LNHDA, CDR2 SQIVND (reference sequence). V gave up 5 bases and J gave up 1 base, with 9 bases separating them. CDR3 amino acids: CASSLRGAKNIQYF. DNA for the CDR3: TGTGCCAGTAGTCTCAGGGGTGCCAAAAACATTCAGTACTTC.

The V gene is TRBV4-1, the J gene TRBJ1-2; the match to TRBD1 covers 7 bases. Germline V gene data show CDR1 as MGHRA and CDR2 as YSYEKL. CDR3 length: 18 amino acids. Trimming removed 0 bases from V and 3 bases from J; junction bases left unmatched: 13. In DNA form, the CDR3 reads TGCGCCAGCAGCCAAGATTTAGGGACAGAGCTCAGACACTATGGCTACACCTTC. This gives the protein CASSQDLGTELRHYGYTF.

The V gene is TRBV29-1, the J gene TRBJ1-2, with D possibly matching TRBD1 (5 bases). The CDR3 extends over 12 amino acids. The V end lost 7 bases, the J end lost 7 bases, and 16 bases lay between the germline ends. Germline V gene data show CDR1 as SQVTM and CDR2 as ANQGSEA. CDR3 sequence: CSGFLGGSGYTF. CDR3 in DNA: TGCAGCGGCTTCCTTGGGGGGTCTGGCTACACCTTC. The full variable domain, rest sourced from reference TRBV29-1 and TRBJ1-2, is SAVISQKPSRDICQRGTSLTIQCQVDSQVTMMFWYRQQPGQSLTLIATANQGSEATYESGFVIDKFPISRPNLTFSTLTVSNMSPEDSSIYLCSGFLGGSGYTFGSGTRLTVV.

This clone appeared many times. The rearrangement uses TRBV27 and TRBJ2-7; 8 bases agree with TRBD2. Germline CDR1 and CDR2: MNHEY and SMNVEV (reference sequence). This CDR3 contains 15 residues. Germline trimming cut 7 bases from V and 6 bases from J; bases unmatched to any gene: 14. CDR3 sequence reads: CASTPTVSGAREQYF. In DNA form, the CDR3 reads TGTGCCAGCACTCCAACCGTTAGCGGGGCCCGCGAGCAGTACTTC.

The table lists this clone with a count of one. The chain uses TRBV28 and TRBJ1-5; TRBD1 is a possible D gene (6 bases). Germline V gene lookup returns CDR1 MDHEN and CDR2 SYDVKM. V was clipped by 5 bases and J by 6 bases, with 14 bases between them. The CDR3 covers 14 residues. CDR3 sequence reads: CASSEGHSGQPQHF. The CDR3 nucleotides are TGTGCCAGCAGTGAGGGACATAGTGGTCAGCCCCAGCATTTT.

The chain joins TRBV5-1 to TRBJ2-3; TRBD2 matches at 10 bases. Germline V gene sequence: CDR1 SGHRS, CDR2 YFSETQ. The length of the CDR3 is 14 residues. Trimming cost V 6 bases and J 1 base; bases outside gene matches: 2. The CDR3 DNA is TGCGCCAGCACTGGGACTAGCGGCACAGATACGCAGTATTTT. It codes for CASTGTSGTDTQYF.

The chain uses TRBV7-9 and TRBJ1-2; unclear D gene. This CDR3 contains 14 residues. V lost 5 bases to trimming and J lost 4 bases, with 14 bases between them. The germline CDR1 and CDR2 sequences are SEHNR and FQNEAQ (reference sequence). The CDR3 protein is CASSQTALGYGYTF. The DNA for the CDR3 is TGTGCCAGCAGCCAGACGGCCCTAGGCTATGGCTACACCTTC.

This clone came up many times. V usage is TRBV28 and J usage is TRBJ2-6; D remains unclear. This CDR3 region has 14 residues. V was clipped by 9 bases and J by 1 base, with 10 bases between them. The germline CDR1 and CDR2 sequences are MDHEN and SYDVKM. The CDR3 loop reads CASYETSGANVLTF. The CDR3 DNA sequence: TGTGCCAGTTATGAGACATCTGGGGCCAACGTCCTGACTTTC.

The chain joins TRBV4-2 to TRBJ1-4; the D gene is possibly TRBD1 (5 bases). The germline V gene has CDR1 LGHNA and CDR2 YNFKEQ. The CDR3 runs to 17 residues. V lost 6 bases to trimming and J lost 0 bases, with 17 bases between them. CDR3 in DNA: TGTGCCAGCAGACAGATGGGGGGTGGGGCAACTAATGAAAAACTGTTTTTT. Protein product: CASRQMGGGATNEKLFF.

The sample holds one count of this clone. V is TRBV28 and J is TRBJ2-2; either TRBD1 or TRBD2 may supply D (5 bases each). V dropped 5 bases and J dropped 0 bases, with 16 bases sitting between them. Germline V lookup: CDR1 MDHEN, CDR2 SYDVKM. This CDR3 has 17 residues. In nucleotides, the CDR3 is TGTGCCAGCAGTCCGCTTGAGGGGTTTACGAACACCGGGGAGCTGTTTTTT. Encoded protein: CASSPLEGFTNTGELFF.

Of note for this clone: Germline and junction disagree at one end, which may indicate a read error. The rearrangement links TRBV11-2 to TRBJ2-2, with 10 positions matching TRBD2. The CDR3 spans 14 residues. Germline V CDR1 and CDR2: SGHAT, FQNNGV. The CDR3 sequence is CASSLGLAGEMPIF. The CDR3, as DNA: TGTGCCAGCAGCTTAGGTCTAGCGGGAGAAATGCCCATTTTT.

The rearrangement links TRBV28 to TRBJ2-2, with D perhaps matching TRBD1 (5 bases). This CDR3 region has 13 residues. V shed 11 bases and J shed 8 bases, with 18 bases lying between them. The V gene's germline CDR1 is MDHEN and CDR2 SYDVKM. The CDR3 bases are TGTGCCCAGCAGAACAGGCGAGCAGGGGAGCTGTTTTTT. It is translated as CAQQNRRAGELFF.

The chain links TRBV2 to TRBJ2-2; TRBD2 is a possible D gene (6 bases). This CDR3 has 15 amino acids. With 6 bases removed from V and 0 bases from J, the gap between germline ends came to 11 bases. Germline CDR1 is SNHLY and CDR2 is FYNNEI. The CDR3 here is CASREGTANTGELFF. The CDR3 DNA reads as TGTGCCAGCAGGGAGGGGACGGCGAACACCGGGGAGCTGTTTTTT.

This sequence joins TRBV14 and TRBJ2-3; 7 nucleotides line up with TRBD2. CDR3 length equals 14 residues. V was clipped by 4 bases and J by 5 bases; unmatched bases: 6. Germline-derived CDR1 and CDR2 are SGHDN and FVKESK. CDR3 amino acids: CASSPSGTKDTQYF. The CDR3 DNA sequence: TGTGCCAGCAGCCCATCCGGGACTAAAGATACGCAGTATTTT.

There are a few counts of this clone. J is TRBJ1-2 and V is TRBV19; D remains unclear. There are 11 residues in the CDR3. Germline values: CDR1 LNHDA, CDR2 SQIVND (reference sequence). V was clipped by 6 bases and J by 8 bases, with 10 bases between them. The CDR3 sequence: CASRDQTGYTF. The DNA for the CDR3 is TGTGCCAGTAGGGACCAGACCGGCTACACCTTC.

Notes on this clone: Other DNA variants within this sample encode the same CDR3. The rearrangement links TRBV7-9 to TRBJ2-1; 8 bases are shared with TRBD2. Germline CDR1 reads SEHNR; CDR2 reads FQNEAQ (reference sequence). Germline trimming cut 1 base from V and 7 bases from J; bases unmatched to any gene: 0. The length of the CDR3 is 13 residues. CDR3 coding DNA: TGTGCCAGCAGCTTAGGCGGGAGGAATGAGCAGTTCTTC. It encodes CASSLGGRNEQFF. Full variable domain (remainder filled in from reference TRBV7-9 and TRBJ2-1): DTGVSQNPRHKITKRGQNVTFRCDPISEHNRLYWYRQTLGQGPEFLTYFQNEAQLEKSRLLSDRFSAERPKGSFSTLEIQRTEQGDSAMYLCASSLGGRNEQFFGPGTRLTVL.

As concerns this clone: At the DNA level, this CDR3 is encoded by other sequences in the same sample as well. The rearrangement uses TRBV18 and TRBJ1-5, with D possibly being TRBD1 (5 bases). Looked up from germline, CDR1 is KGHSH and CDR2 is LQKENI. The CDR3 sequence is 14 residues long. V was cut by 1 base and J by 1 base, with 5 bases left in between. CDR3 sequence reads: CASSPQGSNQPQHF. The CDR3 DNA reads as TGTGCCAGCTCACCACAGGGGAGCAATCAGCCCCAGCATTTT.

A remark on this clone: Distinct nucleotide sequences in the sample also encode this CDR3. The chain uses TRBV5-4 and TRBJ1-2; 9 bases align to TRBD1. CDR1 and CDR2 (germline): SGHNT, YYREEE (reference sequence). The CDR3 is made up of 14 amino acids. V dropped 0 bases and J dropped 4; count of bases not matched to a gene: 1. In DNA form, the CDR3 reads TGTGCCAGCAGCTTGGGGACAGGGGCCTATGGCTACACCTTC. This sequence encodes CASSLGTGAYGYTF.

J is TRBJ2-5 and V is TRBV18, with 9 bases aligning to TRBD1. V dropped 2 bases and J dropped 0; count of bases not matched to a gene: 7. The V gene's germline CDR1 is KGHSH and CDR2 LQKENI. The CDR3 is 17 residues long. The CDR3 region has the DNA TGTGCCAGCTCACCAGCGACCGGGACAGGGAACCAAGAGACCCAGTACTTC. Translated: CASSPATGTGNQETQYF.

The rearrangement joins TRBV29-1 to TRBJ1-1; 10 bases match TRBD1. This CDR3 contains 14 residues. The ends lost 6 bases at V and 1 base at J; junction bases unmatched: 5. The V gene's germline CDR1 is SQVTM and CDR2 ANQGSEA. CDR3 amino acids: CSVRDRGWNTEAFF. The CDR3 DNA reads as TGCAGCGTCCGGGACAGGGGTTGGAACACTGAAGCTTTCTTT.

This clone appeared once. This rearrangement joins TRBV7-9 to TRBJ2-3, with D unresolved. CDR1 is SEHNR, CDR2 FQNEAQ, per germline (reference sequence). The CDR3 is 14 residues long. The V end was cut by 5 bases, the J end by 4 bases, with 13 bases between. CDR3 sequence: CASSVAGAADTQYF. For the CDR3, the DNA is TGTGCCAGCAGCGTCGCCGGCGCGGCAGATACGCAGTATTTT.

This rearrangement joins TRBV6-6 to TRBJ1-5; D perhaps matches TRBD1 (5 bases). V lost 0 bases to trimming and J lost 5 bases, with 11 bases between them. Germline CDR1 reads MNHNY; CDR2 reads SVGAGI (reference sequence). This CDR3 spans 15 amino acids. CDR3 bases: TGTGCCAGCAGTTACTCGATGCAGGGCGATCAGCCCCAGCATTTT. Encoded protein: CASSYSMQGDQPQHF.

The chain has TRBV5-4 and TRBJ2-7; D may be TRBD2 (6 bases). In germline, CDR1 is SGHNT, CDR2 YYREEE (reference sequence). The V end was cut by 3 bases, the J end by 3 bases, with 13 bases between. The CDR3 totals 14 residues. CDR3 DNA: TGTGCCAGCAGCTCAGCCGGGACTCGCTACGAGCAGTACTTC. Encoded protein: CASSSAGTRYEQYF.

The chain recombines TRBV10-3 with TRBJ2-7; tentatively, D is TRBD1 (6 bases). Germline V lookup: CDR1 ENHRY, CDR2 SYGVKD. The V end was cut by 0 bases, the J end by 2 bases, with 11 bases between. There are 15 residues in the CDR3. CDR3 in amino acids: CAISESGQGTYEQYF. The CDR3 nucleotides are TGTGCCATCAGTGAGTCGGGCCAGGGGACCTACGAGCAGTACTTC.